The source of this T cell receptor (beta chain) is a study of blood T cell repertoires in COVID-19. Method: immunoSEQ multiplex PCR; TCRdb's copy keeps in-frame clones and lacks some. This sample has some 240,000 clones, with about 91% found just once. Source material: peripheral blood. This TCR was sampled from a woman between 35 and 50 years old who had recovered from COVID-19.

The CDR3 here is CATSDSSDQPQHF. The CDR3 nucleotides are TGTGCCACCAGTGACAGTTCTGATCAGCCCCAGCATTTT. The chain has TRBV24-1 and TRBJ1-5; D not certain. Trimming pared 4 bases from V and 5 bases from J, leaving 8 bases between. The V gene's germline CDR1 is KGHDR and CDR2 SFDVKD. This CDR3 is built from 13 residues.